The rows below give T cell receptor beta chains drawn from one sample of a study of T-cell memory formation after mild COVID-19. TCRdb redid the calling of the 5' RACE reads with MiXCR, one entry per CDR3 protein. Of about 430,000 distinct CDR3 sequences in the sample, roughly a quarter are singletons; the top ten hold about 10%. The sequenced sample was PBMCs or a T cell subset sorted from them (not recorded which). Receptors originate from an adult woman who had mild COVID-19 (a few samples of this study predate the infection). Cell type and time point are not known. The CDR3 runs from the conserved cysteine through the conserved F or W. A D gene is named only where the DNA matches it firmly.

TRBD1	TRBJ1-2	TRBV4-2	CASSQERGQSRGYTF
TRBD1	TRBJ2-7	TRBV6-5	CASSYGTGGLYEQYF
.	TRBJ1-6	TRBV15	CATSTRRETPLHF
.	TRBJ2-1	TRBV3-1	CASSHTHNEQFF
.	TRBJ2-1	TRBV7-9	CASSFDQGNEQFF
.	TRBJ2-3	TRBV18	CASSPEEIAGNTQYF
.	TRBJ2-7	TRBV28	CASSLGARQGLGEQYF
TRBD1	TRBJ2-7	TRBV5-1	CASSGSNRGRNEQYF
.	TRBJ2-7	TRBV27	CASSYNGAGIYEQYF
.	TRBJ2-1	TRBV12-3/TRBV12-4	CASSLSVDQFF
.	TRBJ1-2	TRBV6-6	CASSYTQDRDLNYGYTF
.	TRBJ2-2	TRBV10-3	CAISRERGHRNTGELFF
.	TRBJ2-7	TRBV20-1	CSASSSYEQYF
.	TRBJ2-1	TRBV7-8	CASSLKLPPGEQFF
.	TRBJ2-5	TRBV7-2	CASSRGAVETQYF
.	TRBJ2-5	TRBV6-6	CASTPQVFETQYF
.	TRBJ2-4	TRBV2	CASNGRGYHKNIQYF
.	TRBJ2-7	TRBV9	CASSVSWEDYEQYF
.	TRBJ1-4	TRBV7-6	CASSSHLLATNEKLFF
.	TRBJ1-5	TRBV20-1	CSAPEDSNQPQHF
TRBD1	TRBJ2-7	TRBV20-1	CSAETGGGEQYF
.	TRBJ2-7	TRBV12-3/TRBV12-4	CASSLGAGLWNEQYF
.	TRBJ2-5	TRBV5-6	CASSTGVRAQYF
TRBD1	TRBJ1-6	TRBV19	CASSGQGRHSPLHF
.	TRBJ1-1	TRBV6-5	CASSLYQGDTEAFF
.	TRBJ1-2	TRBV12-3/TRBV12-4	CASRSSGGNYGYTF
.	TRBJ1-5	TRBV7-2	CASSPQGGTNQPQHF
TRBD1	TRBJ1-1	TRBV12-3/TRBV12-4	CASKRTGENTEAFF